A single sample gave rise to the 32 T cell receptor beta chains below, sequenced in a study of PD-L1 blockade in urothelial cancer. The assay was immunoSEQ multiplex PCR, and TCRdb's table has in-frame clones only and misses some. The repertoire holds tens of thousands of clones, with around four fifths as singletons. The sequences come from PBMCs, collected around atezolizumab (anti-PD-L1) treatment. The source of these receptors is a man between 65 and 79 years old with urothelial cancer.

The V call is TRBV27, the J call TRBJ2-1, with 8 nucleotides matching TRBD2. V shed 5 bases and J 6 bases; nucleotides not matched to a gene: 15. The germline CDR1 and CDR2 sequences are MNHEY and SMNVEV (reference sequence). CDR3 length equals 17 residues. The CDR3 DNA is TGTGCCAGCAGTCCCTACTATTTAACGGGAGGGGTCAATGAGCAGTTCTTC. Its protein is CASSPYYLTGGVNEQFF.

The chain has TRBV5-5 and TRBJ2-3; tentative D call: TRBD1 (6 bases). Germline CDR1 and CDR2: SGHKS and YYEKEE (reference sequence). Trimming stripped 2 bases from V and 2 bases from J, with 15 bases between. The length of the CDR3 is 16 residues. CDR3 residues: CASSLQGNGFTDTQYF. As DNA, the CDR3 is TGTGCCAGCAGCTTACAGGGAAATGGGTTCACAGATACGCAGTATTTT.

This chain connects TRBV9 to TRBJ2-1; D perhaps matches TRBD1 (5 bases). Germline CDR1 and CDR2: SGDLS and YYNGEE. This CDR3 region has 16 residues. Between the trimmed V and J ends, which lost 0 bases and 9 bases, there was a span of 19 bases. The CDR3 DNA follows: TGTGCCAGCAGCGTAGCAGGACAAATTTGGGGAAGTGAGCAGTTCTTC. Translating it yields CASSVAGQIWGSEQFF.

This clone was found a few times. This rearrangement joins TRBV10-1 to TRBJ2-1; 9 bases align to TRBD1. CDR3 length equals 12 residues. Germline V CDR1 and CDR2: WNHNN, SYGVQD (reference sequence). Trimming took 8 bases from V and 8 from J; bases not matched to a gene: 4. CDR3 in amino acids: CASDDRGDEQFF. In DNA form, the CDR3 reads TGCGCCAGCGATGACAGGGGGGATGAGCAGTTCTTC.

V usage is TRBV11-2 and J usage is TRBJ2-7; TRBD2 agrees at 12 bases. CDR1 and CDR2 (germline): SGHAT, FQNNGV. V lost 4 bases to trimming and J lost 4 bases; unmatched junction nucleotides: 8. The CDR3 sequence is 16 residues long. The CDR3 protein is CASSSASGRARYEQYF. The CDR3 region has the DNA TGTGCCAGCAGCTCCGCTAGCGGGAGGGCGCGGTACGAGCAGTACTTC. Looking up the rest from reference TRBV11-2 and TRBJ2-7 gives the full variable domain: EAGVAQSPRYKIIEKRQSVAFWCNPISGHATLYWYQQILGQGPKLLIQFQNNGVVDDSQLPKDRFSAERLKGVDSTLKIQPAKLEDSAVYLCASSSASGRARYEQYFGPGTRLTVT.

This rearrangement joins TRBV5-6 to TRBJ1-1; tentatively, D is TRBD1 (5 bases). The ends were cut back, 4 bases at V and 3 bases at J, with 13 bases in the middle. The germline CDR1 and CDR2 sequences are SGHDT and YYEEEE. The CDR3 sequence is 14 residues long. The chain's CDR3 is CASSIQGRDTEAFF. CDR3 sequence (DNA): TGTGCCAGCAGCATTCAGGGCAGGGACACTGAAGCTTTCTTT.

The chain links TRBV15 to TRBJ1-5; 7 nucleotides match TRBD1. The CDR3 sequence is 14 residues long. Trimming at V came to 1 base and at J to 5 bases, leaving 2 bases not matched to a gene. Germline V gene sequence: CDR1 LNHNV, CDR2 YYDKDF (reference sequence). The CDR3: CATSRAQGDQPQHF. In DNA, the CDR3 is TGTGCCACCAGCAGAGCTCAGGGGGATCAGCCCCAGCATTTT.

This chain uses TRBV5-1 with TRBJ2-6; maybe TRBD2 (6 bases). Per the germline V gene, CDR1 is SGHRS and CDR2 is YFSETQ. This CDR3 is built from 15 residues. The V end lost 4 bases, the J end lost 4 bases, and 12 bases lay between the germline ends. This CDR3 reads CASSVGAGGANVLTF. CDR3 nucleotides: TGCGCCAGCAGCGTAGGGGCGGGAGGGGCCAACGTCCTGACTTTC.

The chain joins TRBV14 to TRBJ2-7; tentative D call: TRBD2 (6 bases). The CDR3 consists of 17 residues. Trimming removed 1 base from V and 1 base from J, with 17 bases in between. Germline CDR1 and CDR2: SGHDN and FVKESK. CDR3 sequence reads: CASSQGVLGGGSYEQYF. As DNA, the CDR3 is TGTGCCAGCAGCCAAGGTGTTTTAGGTGGAGGGTCCTACGAGCAGTACTTC.

V gene TRBV19 combines with J gene TRBJ1-5; TRBD1 aligns across 10 bases. The V and J ends lost 8 bases and 4 bases, in that order; junction bases with no gene match: 8. CDR1 and CDR2 (germline): LNHDA, SQIVND (reference sequence). The length of the CDR3 is 15 residues. The CDR3 region has the DNA TGTGCCAGTCACGACTGGGGACAGGGGAATCAGCCCCAGCATTTT. Translated: CASHDWGQGNQPQHF.

This clone came up once. This chain connects TRBV6-5 to TRBJ2-7, with D possibly TRBD1 on 5 matching bases. Between the trimmed V and J ends, which lost 7 bases and 0 bases, there was a span of 13 bases. Germline CDR1 and CDR2: MNHEY and SVGAGI. The CDR3 is 14 residues long. CDR3 sequence reads: CASKSTVSSYEQYF. The CDR3 bases are TGTGCCAGCAAGTCGACAGTGAGCTCCTACGAGCAGTACTTC.

The chain recombines TRBV28 with TRBJ2-7, with D tentatively TRBD1 (5 bases). The V gene's germline CDR1 is MDHEN and CDR2 SYDVKM. The ends were cut back, 7 bases at V and 5 bases at J, with 9 bases in the middle. This CDR3 region has 11 residues. The CDR3 region is CASTGWNEQYF. CDR3 in DNA: TGTGCCAGCACAGGGTGGAACGAGCAGTACTTC.

Details on this clone: This specimen includes other DNA sequences encoding the same CDR3. This chain connects TRBV9 to TRBJ2-5; 7 positions match TRBD2. There are 14 residues in the CDR3. The V and J ends lost 0 bases and 5 bases, in that order; junction bases with no gene match: 4. Germline V gives CDR1 SGDLS, CDR2 YYNGEE. The CDR3 DNA reads TGTGCCAGCAGCGTAGGGGGGAGGGTTGAGACCCAGTACTTC. This gives the protein CASSVGGRVETQYF.

This chain joins TRBV28 and TRBJ2-3, with TRBD2 matching over 11 bases. V shed 2 bases and J 5 bases; nucleotides not matched to a gene: 9. The CDR3 is 17 residues long. Germline CDR1 and CDR2: MDHEN and SYDVKM. The CDR3, as DNA: TGTGCCAGCAGTTTAAGTACTAGCGGGAGATTCCGAGATACGCAGTATTTT. Its translation: CASSLSTSGRFRDTQYF.

This clone was seen once. This rearrangement joins TRBV28 to TRBJ2-2, with D tentatively TRBD2 (5 bases). The V and J ends lost 6 bases and 7 bases respectively, with 27 bases between them. In germline, CDR1 is MDHEN, CDR2 SYDVKM. The CDR3 loop spans 18 amino acids. The CDR3 loop reads CASSLITSGGYSHGELFF. The CDR3 DNA follows: TGTGCCAGCAGCCTTATTACAAGCGGAGGATATTCCCACGGGGAGCTGTTTTTT.

This clone appeared a single time. The chain recombines TRBV10-3 with TRBJ2-3, with D possibly matching TRBD1 (6 bases). The V gene's germline CDR1 is ENHRY and CDR2 SYGVKD. This CDR3 comprises 13 residues. Trimming took 8 bases from V and 3 from J, leaving 12 bases between them. This CDR3 is CAIGRTVTDTQYF. Here the CDR3 DNA reads TGTGCCATCGGTCGGACAGTAACAGATACGCAGTATTTT.

V usage is TRBV5-1 and J usage is TRBJ2-7, with 12 bases identical to TRBD2. Unmatched junction bases numbered 2, after V lost 0 bases and J lost 4 bases. The germline gives CDR1 SGHRS, CDR2 YFSETQ. The CDR3 sequence is 15 residues long. In DNA form, the CDR3 reads TGCGCCAGCAGCTTGGATCTAGCGGGAGGGTACGAGCAGTACTTC. Its protein product is CASSLDLAGGYEQYF.

This chain connects TRBV7-9 to TRBJ2-5, with 9 positions matching TRBD1. The CDR3 spans 15 residues. Per germline, CDR1 SEHNR and CDR2 FQNEAQ (reference sequence). V shed 6 bases and J 7 bases; nucleotides not matched to a gene: 12. CDR3 sequence reads: CASRNRDRERGTQYF. CDR3 nucleotides: TGTGCCAGCAGGAACCGGGACAGGGAACGGGGGACCCAGTACTTC.

J is TRBJ2-3 and V is TRBV11-2; 8 bases fit TRBD2. The germline V gene has CDR1 SGHAT and CDR2 FQNNGV. V shed 1 base and J 7 bases; nucleotides not matched to a gene: 10. This CDR3 comprises 16 residues. CDR3 sequence: CASSLVRGSGRNTQYF. For the CDR3, the DNA is TGTGCCAGCAGCTTAGTGAGGGGGAGCGGGAGAAATACGCAGTATTTT. Full variable domain (outside the CDR3, taken from reference TRBV11-2 and TRBJ2-3): EAGVAQSPRYKIIEKRQSVAFWCNPISGHATLYWYQQILGQGPKLLIQFQNNGVVDDSQLPKDRFSAERLKGVDSTLKIQPAKLEDSAVYLCASSLVRGSGRNTQYFGPGTRLTVL.

This clone was detected only a few times. The chain combines TRBV28 with TRBJ1-1, with D possibly being TRBD1 (5 bases). CDR1 is MDHEN, CDR2 SYDVKM, per germline. The CDR3 consists of 14 residues. Trimming removed 2 bases at V and 6 bases at J, with 13 bases between. CDR3 bases: TGTGCCAGCAGTTTAAAAAGGGGATGGGCTGAAGCTTTCTTT. It encodes CASSLKRGWAEAFF.

This rearrangement joins TRBV5-1 to TRBJ2-3, with TRBD1 as a possible D gene (7 bases). Germline CDR1 and CDR2: SGHRS and YFSETQ. This CDR3 contains 15 residues. CDR3 residues: CATRGAASSTDTQYF. Here the CDR3 DNA reads TGCGCTACCAGGGGGGCGGCCTCTAGCACAGATACGCAGTATTTT.

The chain joins TRBV7-3 to TRBJ2-1; 9 bases fit TRBD2. The CDR3 consists of 15 residues. V shed 3 bases and J 5 bases; nucleotides not matched to a gene: 5. Germline-derived CDR1 and CDR2 are SGHTA and FQGTGA. The CDR3 spells CASSLGGRANNEQFF. In DNA form, the CDR3 reads TGTGCCAGCAGCTTGGGCGGGAGGGCCAACAATGAGCAGTTCTTC.

This sequence joins TRBV7-8 and TRBJ2-5; 7 bases align to TRBD1. J gave up 8 bases and V 7 bases, and 22 bases lay outside the gene matches. This CDR3 has 17 amino acids. Germline V gives CDR1 SGHVS, CDR2 FQNEAQ. CDR3 DNA: TGTGCCAGCAAATCGACAGGGATGGGACCCTCCGGAAATACCCAGTACTTC. Residues: CASKSTGMGPSGNTQYF.

The V and J genes are TRBV11-2 and TRBJ2-7; D may be TRBD1 (5 bases). V lost 1 base and J lost 5, with 12 bases in between. Germline V CDR1 and CDR2: SGHAT, FQNNGV. The CDR3 totals 14 residues. The DNA of the CDR3 is TGTGCCAGCAGCTTAGGGGGCCCTAGTAACGAGCAGTACTTC. This gives the protein CASSLGGPSNEQYF.

This clone was observed a single time. The chain is built from TRBV7-2 and TRBJ2-3; TRBD2 agrees at 7 bases. The CDR3 loop spans 15 amino acids. After removal of 1 base from V and 4 bases from J, the junction contained 5 bases not matched to a gene. CDR1 SGHTA and CDR2 FQGNSA come from the germline V gene. DNA for the CDR3: TGTGCCAGCAGCTTAGAACTAGCGCGAGCAGATACGCAGTATTTT. As protein: CASSLELARADTQYF.

This chain links TRBV28 with TRBJ1-5; 7 bases line up with TRBD1. CDR1 and CDR2 from the germline V gene are MDHEN and SYDVKM. V was clipped by 5 bases and J by 3 bases; unmatched bases: 10. The CDR3 has 16 residues. The CDR3 coding sequence is TGTGCCAGCAGTCTCCTGCGACAGGGTGTCAATCAGCCCCAGCATTTT. Its translation: CASSLLRQGVNQPQHF.

The rearrangement uses TRBV27 and TRBJ2-2, with D maybe TRBD1 (6 bases). Germline CDR1 reads MNHEY; CDR2 reads SMNVEV (reference sequence). The CDR3 sequence is 15 residues long. With 6 bases removed from V and 0 bases from J, the gap between germline ends came to 11 bases. This chain's CDR3 is CASRRGSANTGELFF. The CDR3 DNA reads TGTGCCAGCAGGAGGGGGAGCGCGAACACCGGGGAGCTGTTTTTT.

This clone was recorded only once. V gene TRBV25-1 combines with J gene TRBJ2-2; 9 bases are a match to TRBD1. The CDR3 has 17 residues. Germline V lookup: CDR1 MGHDK, CDR2 SYGVNS. J lost 6 bases, V lost 5 bases, and 13 bases had no gene match. The CDR3: CASSSPTGTGISGELFF. CDR3 in DNA: TGTGCCAGCAGTTCGCCCACCGGGACAGGGATCTCCGGGGAGCTGTTTTTT.

This rearrangement joins TRBV2 to TRBJ2-7; maybe TRBD2 (7 bases). V dropped 8 bases and J dropped 4 bases, with 21 bases sitting between them. CDR1 is SNHLY, CDR2 FYNNEI, per germline. CDR3 length: 15 amino acids. CDR3 sequence reads: CASVERDNRFYEQYF. CDR3 sequence (DNA): TGTGCCAGCGTTGAGCGGGACAACCGATTTTACGAGCAGTACTTC.

This chain links TRBV10-3 with TRBJ2-3; no clear D gene. The CDR3 has 14 amino acids. Germline-derived CDR1 and CDR2 are ENHRY and SYGVKD. The V end lost 6 bases, the J end lost 0 bases, and 10 bases lay between the germline ends. The DNA for the CDR3 is TGTGCCATCAGGTCCGCGGCTAGCACAGATACGCAGTATTTT. Translating gives CAIRSAASTDTQYF.

The V gene is TRBV10-3, the J gene TRBJ2-3; 7 positions match TRBD1. CDR1 is ENHRY, CDR2 SYGVKD, per germline. The CDR3 is 16 residues long. The trim removed 4 bases at V and 0 bases at J, leaving 7 bases unmatched. The CDR3 loop reads CAISGPGQRSTDTQYF. For the CDR3, the DNA is TGTGCCATCAGTGGGCCGGGACAGCGAAGCACAGATACGCAGTATTTT.

This chain connects TRBV19 to TRBJ2-7, with 11 nucleotides matching TRBD1. V dropped 3 bases and J dropped 12; count of bases not matched to a gene: 10. Per the germline V gene, CDR1 is LNHDA and CDR2 is SQIVND (reference sequence). The CDR3 consists of 14 residues. CDR3 sequence (DNA): TGTGCCAGTAGTATGGGGACAGGGGGGCTTCCTGCGTACTTC. Translated, it gives CASSMGTGGLPAYF.